The 30 T cell receptor beta chains in this list originate from one sample, sequenced in a study of technical replicates of blood from a few donors. The assay was immunoSEQ multiplex PCR, and TCRdb's table has in-frame clones only and misses some. The data contain approximately 89,000 clones, over 90% of them singletons. The material sequenced was T cells isolated from PBMCs. All receptors come from a human donor in good health.

This chain joins TRBV6-5 and TRBJ2-1; D might be TRBD2 (6 bases). Germline CDR1 and CDR2: MNHEY and SVGAGI. The CDR3 has 15 amino acids. Trimming left V 6 bases short and J 0 bases short, with 12 bases between. CDR3 sequence: CASSLAESSYNEQFF. DNA for the CDR3: TGTGCCAGCAGCTTAGCGGAGAGCTCCTACAATGAGCAGTTCTTC.

The gene calls are TRBV5-6 and TRBJ1-2; D remains unclear. The CDR3 loop spans 13 amino acids. With 1 base removed from V and 1 base from J, the gap between germline ends came to 5 bases. CDR1 is SGHDT, CDR2 YYEEEE, per germline. The CDR3 here is CASSLQDNYGYTF. DNA of the CDR3: TGTGCCAGCAGCTTGCAGGATAACTATGGCTACACCTTC.

V and J are TRBV21-1 and TRBJ2-4; TRBD2, the table's D call, lacks a check against the DNA. TRBV21-1 counts as a pseudogene. This CDR3 has 15 residues. CDR3 loop: CASSKGLAYKNIQYF. In DNA form, the CDR3 reads TGTGCCAGCAGCAAAGGACTAGCCTACAAAAACATTCAGTACTTC.

The chain is built from TRBV2 and TRBJ2-1, with D possibly being TRBD1 (6 bases). CDR3 size: 13 residues. Germline lookup yields CDR1 SNHLY and CDR2 FYNNEI. V was shortened by 1 base and J by 9 bases, with 10 bases between the two germline ends. CDR3 nucleotide sequence: TGTGCCAGCAGTGAAGAGCAGGGGTCTGAGCAGTTCTTC. Translated: CASSEEQGSEQFF.

The rearrangement links TRBV12-5 to TRBJ2-3; D is unresolved. Germline values: CDR1 LGHNT, CDR2 FRNRAP. V dropped 4 bases and J dropped 4 bases, with 15 bases sitting between them. This CDR3 contains 15 residues. The CDR3 region is CASGSPNSSADTQYF. CDR3 nucleotides: TGTGCTAGTGGTTCTCCTAACTCAAGTGCAGATACGCAGTATTTT.

This clone appeared a few times. This chain links TRBV9 with TRBJ1-1; D unclear. The CDR3 extends over 13 amino acids. Trimming removed 6 bases at V and 1 base at J, with 10 bases between. The V gene's germline CDR1 is SGDLS and CDR2 YYNGEE. CDR3 loop: CASTKQENTEAFF. CDR3 sequence (DNA): TGTGCCAGCACTAAGCAGGAGAACACTGAAGCTTTCTTT. Supplemented by reference TRBV9 and TRBJ1-1, the full variable domain reads DSGVTQTPKHLITATGQRVTLRCSPRSGDLSVYWYQQSLDQGLQFLIQYYNGEERAKGNILERFSAQQFPDLHSELNLSSLELGDSALYFCASTKQENTEAFFGQGTRLTVV.

This clone was detected once. The chain combines TRBV4-2 with TRBJ2-7; TRBD2 aligns across 9 bases. V lost 0 bases and J lost 1; bases outside the gene matches: 7. The CDR3 has 17 residues. Germline V CDR1 and CDR2: LGHNA, YNFKEQ. This chain's CDR3 is CASSQDLAGVMSYEQYF. DNA for the CDR3: TGTGCCAGCAGCCAAGACTTAGCGGGAGTGATGTCCTACGAGCAGTACTTC.

The chain combines TRBV2 with TRBJ1-2; the D is unclear. Germline CDR1 SNHLY, CDR2 FYNNEI. The V gene lost 6 bases and the J gene lost 7 bases, with 9 bases spanning the gap. The CDR3 is 11 amino acids. The CDR3 bases are TGTGCCAGCAGATTGGAGGGTGGCTACACCTTC. This sequence encodes CASRLEGGYTF.

The chain has TRBV27 and TRBJ2-1; the D gene is possibly TRBD2 (5 bases). The CDR3 length is 13 residues. The V gene's germline CDR1 is MNHEY and CDR2 SMNVEV (reference sequence). Between the trimmed V and J ends, which lost 2 bases and 5 bases, there was a span of 7 bases. The DNA of the CDR3 is TGTGCCAGCAGTTTAGTAGCGAACAATGAGCAGTTCTTC. Protein sequence: CASSLVANNEQFF.

The chain links TRBV25-1 to TRBJ2-7; 9 bases are a match to TRBD1. The germline V gene encodes CDR1 MGHDK and CDR2 SYGVNS. This CDR3 contains 13 residues. V was pared by 10 bases and J by 4 bases, with 8 bases of the junction left unmatched. This CDR3 reads CAIRTGVQYEQYF. The CDR3 nucleotides read TGTGCCATCAGGACAGGGGTCCAGTACGAGCAGTACTTC.

The V call is TRBV5-1, the J call TRBJ2-7; tentatively, D is TRBD1 (5 bases). V lost 7 bases and J lost 2, with 13 bases in between. Germline CDR1 SGHRS, CDR2 YFSETQ. The CDR3 extends over 13 amino acids. CDR3 DNA: TGCGCCAGCGCCCGGCCAGGGACCTACGAGCAGTACTTC. Its protein is CASARPGTYEQYF.

The chain couples TRBV27 to TRBJ2-7; the D is unclear. The CDR3 consists of 11 residues. Germline lookup yields CDR1 MNHEY and CDR2 SMNVEV (reference sequence). V gave up 4 bases and J gave up 4 bases, with 5 bases separating them. CDR3 bases: TGTGCCAGCAGTTATACTTACGAGCAGTACTTC. Protein: CASSYTYEQYF.

The J gene is TRBJ2-1, the V gene TRBV7-9, with 9 bases matching TRBD2. The CDR3 totals 16 residues. The trim removed 6 bases at V and 0 bases at J, leaving 6 bases unmatched. Germline assignment: CDR1 SEHNR and CDR2 FQNEAQ (reference sequence). CDR3 bases: TGTGCCAGCAGTCTCGGGACTAGCCACTCCTACAATGAGCAGTTCTTC. Amino acid sequence: CASSLGTSHSYNEQFF. Full variable domain (outside the CDR3, taken from reference TRBV7-9 and TRBJ2-1): DTGVSQNPRHKITKRGQNVTFRCDPISEHNRLYWYRQTLGQGPEFLTYFQNEAQLEKSRLLSDRFSAERPKGSFSTLEIQRTEQGDSAMYLCASSLGTSHSYNEQFFGPGTRLTVL.

The gene calls are TRBV29-1 and TRBJ1-4; D might be TRBD1 (6 bases). The CDR3 covers 14 residues. Germline-derived CDR1 and CDR2 are SQVTM and ANQGSEA. V lost 7 bases to trimming and J lost 0 bases, with 12 bases between them. Written as DNA, the CDR3 is TGCAGCGCCTGGACAGTTTCAACTAATGAAAAACTGTTTTTT. Amino acids: CSAWTVSTNEKLFF.

The chain has TRBV28 and TRBJ2-3; a possible D gene is TRBD1 (6 bases). The germline CDR1 and CDR2 sequences are MDHEN and SYDVKM. There are 15 residues in the CDR3. V dropped 3 bases and J dropped 6 bases, with 16 bases sitting between them. Here the CDR3 reads CASSFKPYRDDTQYF. CDR3 nucleotides: TGTGCCAGCAGTTTTAAACCTTACAGGGATGATACGCAGTATTTT.

The V call is TRBV6-5, the J call TRBJ1-5, with D unresolved. The V and J ends lost 2 bases and 1 base respectively, with 3 bases between them. Germline CDR1 reads MNHEY; CDR2 reads SVGAGI. There are 13 residues in the CDR3. This chain's CDR3 is CASSYESNQPQHF. In nucleotides, the CDR3 is TGTGCCAGCAGTTACGAGAGCAATCAGCCCCAGCATTTT.

DNA for the CDR3: TGTGCCAGCAGTGATGCGGGACAGTTATTAGCCAAAAACATTCAGTACTTC. This encodes CASSDAGQLLAKNIQYF. The J gene is TRBJ2-4, the V gene TRBV2, with TRBD1 as a possible D gene (7 bases). The CDR3 consists of 17 residues. Per germline, CDR1 SNHLY and CDR2 FYNNEI. Trimming shortened V by 3 bases and J by 0 bases, and 15 bases separated the two germline ends. The full variable domain, rest sourced from reference TRBV2 and TRBJ2-4, is EPEVTQTPSHQVTQMGQEVILRCVPISNHLYFYWYRQILGQKVEFLVSFYNNEISEKSEIFDDQFSVERPDGSNFTLKIRSTKLEDSAMYFCASSDAGQLLAKNIQYFGAGTRLSVL.

The rearrangement joins TRBV29-1 to TRBJ1-1, with D tentatively TRBD1 (5 bases). Trimming removed 4 bases at V and 8 bases at J, with 8 bases between. Germline CDR1 SQVTM, CDR2 ANQGSEA. This CDR3 is built from 10 residues. The CDR3 region has the DNA TGCAGCGTTGGTGGGGGGGAAGCTTTCTTT. Amino acids: CSVGGGEAFF.

The chain has TRBV18 and TRBJ1-3; D is undetermined. Germline loops: CDR1 KGHSH, CDR2 LQKENI. V was cut by 4 bases and J by 4 bases, with 5 bases left in between. The CDR3 has 12 amino acids. CDR3 amino acids: CASSHNGNTIYF. CDR3 DNA: TGTGCCAGCTCACACAACGGAAACACCATATATTTT. The whole variable domain, filled in from reference TRBV18 and TRBJ1-3, reads NAGVMQNPRHLVRRRGQEARLRCSPMKGHSHVYWYRQLPEEGLKFMVYLQKENIIDESGMPKERFSAEFPKEGPSILRIQQVVRGDSAAYFCASSHNGNTIYFGEGSWLTVV.

The CDR3 coding sequence is TGTGCCAGCAGCTTAGGACTAGCGGGTGGAGTGGATACGCAGTATTTT. Residues: CASSLGLAGGVDTQYF. The chain is built from TRBV7-3 and TRBJ2-3; 11 bases align to TRBD2. Germline CDR1 is SGHTA and CDR2 is FQGTGA. V shed 2 bases and J 6 bases; nucleotides not matched to a gene: 7. The CDR3 consists of 16 residues.

This clone was observed once. V and J are TRBV29-1 and TRBJ1-5; D is unresolved. Trimming shortened V by 4 bases and J by 3 bases, and 10 bases separated the two germline ends. This CDR3 region has 13 residues. Germline V gene data show CDR1 as SQVTM and CDR2 as ANQGSEA. CDR3 nucleotide sequence: TGCAGCGTTGCCGAGGGCCTCAATCAGCCCCAGCATTTT. Residues: CSVAEGLNQPQHF.

This chain connects TRBV6-1 to TRBJ2-3; 9 nucleotides agree with TRBD1. CDR1 and CDR2 (germline): MNHNS, SASEGT. This CDR3 is built from 14 residues. The junction had 8 bases not matched to a gene; V was cut back by 10 bases and J by 3 bases. The CDR3 DNA sequence: TGTGCCATCGACCGGGACAGGGAAACAGATACGCAGTATTTT. As protein: CAIDRDRETDTQYF.

The chain links TRBV27 to TRBJ1-2; no reliable D call. The V gene lost 2 bases and the J gene lost 4 bases, with 8 bases spanning the gap. Per germline, CDR1 MNHEY and CDR2 SMNVEV (reference sequence). The CDR3 totals 13 residues. The CDR3 DNA follows: TGTGCCAGCAGTTTAGCGGCTGCCTATGGCTACACCTTC. Its protein product is CASSLAAAYGYTF.

The V and J genes are TRBV4-1 and TRBJ1-5; D perhaps matches TRBD1 (5 bases). CDR1 MGHRA and CDR2 YSYEKL come from the germline V gene. This CDR3 is built from 15 residues. Trimming shortened V by 0 bases and J by 3 bases, and 9 bases separated the two germline ends. CDR3 amino acids: CASSQDRGLNQPQHF. CDR3 DNA: TGCGCCAGCAGCCAAGATAGGGGCCTCAATCAGCCCCAGCATTTT.

This chain uses TRBV5-5 with TRBJ2-7; no firm D call. CDR3 length: 14 residues. The germline gives CDR1 SGHKS, CDR2 YYEKEE (reference sequence). The ends were cut back, 2 bases at V and 4 bases at J, with 13 bases in the middle. This chain's CDR3 is CASSLDAYGYEQYF. In DNA, the CDR3 is TGTGCCAGCAGCTTAGACGCTTACGGGTACGAGCAGTACTTC.

The chain combines TRBV27 with TRBJ2-2, with TRBD1 as a possible D gene (5 bases). The CDR3 runs 14 residues. Trimming stripped 3 bases from V and 3 bases from J, with 8 bases between. CDR1 MNHEY and CDR2 SMNVEV come from the germline V gene (reference sequence). The CDR3 DNA reads as TGTGCCAGCAGTTTGAGCAGGGACACCGGGGAGCTGTTTTTT. Amino acid sequence: CASSLSRDTGELFF.

The rearrangement links TRBV27 to TRBJ2-2, with 9 bases fitting TRBD2. The V gene end was trimmed by 8 bases and the J gene end by 7 bases; junction bases not matched to a gene: 5. Germline V gene data show CDR1 as MNHEY and CDR2 as SMNVEV (reference sequence). CDR3 size: 13 residues. CDR3 in DNA: TGTGCCAGCGGGACTAGCTTGAGCGGGGAGCTGTTTTTT. Translating gives CASGTSLSGELFF.

V gene TRBV14 combines with J gene TRBJ1-1; TRBD1 might be the D (5 bases). Germline V gene lookup returns CDR1 SGHDN and CDR2 FVKESK. Trimming cost V 4 bases and J 2 bases, with 11 bases left between them. The CDR3 loop spans 14 amino acids. CDR3 DNA sequence: TGTGCCAGCAGCCGTTACGGGGGTAACACTGAAGCTTTCTTT. Its translation is CASSRYGGNTEAFF.

The V call is TRBV4-3, the J call TRBJ1-5, with TRBD1 as a possible D gene (6 bases). The length of the CDR3 is 15 residues. V gave up 4 bases and J gave up 0 bases, with 10 bases separating them. Germline values: CDR1 LGHNA, CDR2 YSLEER. CDR3 nucleotides: TGCGCCAGCAGCCGGACAGTTTATAGCAATCAGCCCCAGCATTTT. Protein: CASSRTVYSNQPQHF.

This clone was picked up one time. The rearrangement links TRBV10-1 to TRBJ2-5; tentative D call: TRBD1 (5 bases). Germline loops: CDR1 WNHNN, CDR2 SYGVQD (reference sequence). The V end was cut by 0 bases, the J end by 4 bases, with 12 bases between. The CDR3 is 15 amino acids. CDR3 sequence: CASSESKWGPETQYF. CDR3 bases: TGCGCCAGCAGTGAGTCGAAGTGGGGCCCAGAGACCCAGTACTTC.